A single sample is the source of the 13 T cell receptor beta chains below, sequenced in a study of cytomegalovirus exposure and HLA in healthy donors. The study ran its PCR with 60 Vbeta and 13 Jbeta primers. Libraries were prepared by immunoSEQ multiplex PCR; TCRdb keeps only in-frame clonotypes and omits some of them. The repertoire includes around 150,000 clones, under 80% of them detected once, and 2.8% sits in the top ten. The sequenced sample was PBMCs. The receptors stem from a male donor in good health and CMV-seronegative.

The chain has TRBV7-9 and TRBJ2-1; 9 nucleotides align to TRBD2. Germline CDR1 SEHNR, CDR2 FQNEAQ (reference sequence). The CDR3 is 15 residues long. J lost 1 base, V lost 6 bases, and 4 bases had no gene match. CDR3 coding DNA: TGTGCCAGCAGACCTAGCGGGAAGTCCTACAATGAGCAGTTCTTC. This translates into CASRPSGKSYNEQFF.

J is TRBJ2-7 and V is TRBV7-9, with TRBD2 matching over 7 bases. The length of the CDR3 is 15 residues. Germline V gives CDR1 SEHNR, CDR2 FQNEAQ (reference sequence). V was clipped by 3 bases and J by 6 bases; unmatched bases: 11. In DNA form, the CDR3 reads TGTGCCAGCAGCTTTGGCTCTGCGGGAGCGGTCGAGCAGTACTTC. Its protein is CASSFGSAGAVEQYF.

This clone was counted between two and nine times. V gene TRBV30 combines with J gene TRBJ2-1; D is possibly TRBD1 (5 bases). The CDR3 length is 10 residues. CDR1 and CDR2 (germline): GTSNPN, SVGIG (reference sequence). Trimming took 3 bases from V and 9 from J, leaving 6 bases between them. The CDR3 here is CAWSTGEQFF. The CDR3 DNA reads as TGTGCCTGGAGCACAGGTGAGCAGTTCTTC.

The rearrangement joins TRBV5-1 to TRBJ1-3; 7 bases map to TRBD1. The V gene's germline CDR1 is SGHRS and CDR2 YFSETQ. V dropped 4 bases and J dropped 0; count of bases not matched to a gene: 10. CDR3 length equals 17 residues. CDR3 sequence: CASSPIQGPGSGNTIYF. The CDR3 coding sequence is TGCGCCAGCAGCCCGATACAGGGGCCTGGCTCTGGAAACACCATATATTTT.

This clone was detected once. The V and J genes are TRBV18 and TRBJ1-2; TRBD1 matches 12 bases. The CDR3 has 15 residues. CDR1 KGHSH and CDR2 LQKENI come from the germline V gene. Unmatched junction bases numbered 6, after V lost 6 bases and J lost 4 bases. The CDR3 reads CASSPGTGGSYGYTF. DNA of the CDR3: TGTGCCAGCTCCCCAGGGACAGGGGGCTCCTATGGCTACACCTTC.

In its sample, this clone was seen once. The DNA of the CDR3 is TGTGCCAGCTCACCCGGGACAAACAATGAAAAACTGTTTTTT. This codes for CASSPGTNNEKLFF. The chain employs TRBV18 and TRBJ1-4; D is possibly TRBD1 (6 bases). The V end was cut by 3 bases, the J end by 5 bases, with 10 bases between. CDR3 length: 14 residues. From germline, CDR1 is KGHSH and CDR2 LQKENI.

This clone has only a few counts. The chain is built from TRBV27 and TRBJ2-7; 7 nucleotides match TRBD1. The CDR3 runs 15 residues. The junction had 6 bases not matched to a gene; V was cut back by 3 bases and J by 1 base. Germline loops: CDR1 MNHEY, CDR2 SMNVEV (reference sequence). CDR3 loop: CASSLQQGTSYEQYF. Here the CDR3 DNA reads TGTGCCAGCAGTTTGCAACAGGGGACATCCTACGAGCAGTACTTC.

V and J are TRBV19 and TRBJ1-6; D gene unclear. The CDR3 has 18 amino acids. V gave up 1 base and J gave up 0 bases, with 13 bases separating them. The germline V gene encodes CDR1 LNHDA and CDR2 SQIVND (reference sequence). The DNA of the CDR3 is TGTGCCAGTAGTATAGGAAAACAGCACGGCTCCTATAATTCACCCCTCCACTTT. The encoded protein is CASSIGKQHGSYNSPLHF.

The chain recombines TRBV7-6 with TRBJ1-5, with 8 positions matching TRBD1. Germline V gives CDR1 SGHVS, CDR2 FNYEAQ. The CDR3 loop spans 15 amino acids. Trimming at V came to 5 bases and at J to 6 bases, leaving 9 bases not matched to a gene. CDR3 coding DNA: TGTGCCAGCAGCCGTAATCAGGGGGCCGGTCAGCCCCAGCATTTT. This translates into CASSRNQGAGQPQHF.

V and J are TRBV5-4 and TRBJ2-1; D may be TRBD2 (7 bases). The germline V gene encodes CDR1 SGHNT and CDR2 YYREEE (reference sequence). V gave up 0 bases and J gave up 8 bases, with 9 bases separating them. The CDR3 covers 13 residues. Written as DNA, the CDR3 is TGTGCCAGCAGCTTGGGAGGGGGGGATGAGCAGTTCTTC. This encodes CASSLGGGDEQFF. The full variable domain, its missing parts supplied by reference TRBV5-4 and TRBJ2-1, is ETGVTQSPTHLIKTRGQQVTLRCSSQSGHNTVSWYQQALGQGPQFIFQYYREEENGRGNFPPRFSGLQFPNYSSELNVNALELDDSALYLCASSLGGGDEQFFGPGTRLTVL.

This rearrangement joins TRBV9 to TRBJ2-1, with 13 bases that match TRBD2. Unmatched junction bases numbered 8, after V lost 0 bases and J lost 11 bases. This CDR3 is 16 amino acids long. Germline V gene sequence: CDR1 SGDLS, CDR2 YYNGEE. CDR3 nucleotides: TGTGCCAGCAGCGTAGGAGGGACTAGCGGGGAGGGTAAGCAGTTCTTC. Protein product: CASSVGGTSGEGKQFF.

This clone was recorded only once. This CDR3 is CASSLSGANYGYTF. CDR3 nucleotides: TGTGCCAGCAGCTTGTCAGGGGCTAACTATGGCTACACCTTC. The J gene is TRBJ1-2, the V gene TRBV5-5, with D maybe TRBD1 (6 bases). Trimming shortened V by 1 base and J by 0 bases, and 7 bases separated the two germline ends. The CDR3 runs to 14 residues. Looked up from germline, CDR1 is SGHKS and CDR2 is YYEKEE (reference sequence).

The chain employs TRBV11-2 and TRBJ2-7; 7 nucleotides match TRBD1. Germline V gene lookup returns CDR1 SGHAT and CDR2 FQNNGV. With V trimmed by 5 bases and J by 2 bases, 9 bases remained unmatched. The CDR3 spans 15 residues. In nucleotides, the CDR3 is TGTGCCAGCAGCCAGTACGGGACAGCAGCCTACGAGCAGTACTTC. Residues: CASSQYGTAAYEQYF.